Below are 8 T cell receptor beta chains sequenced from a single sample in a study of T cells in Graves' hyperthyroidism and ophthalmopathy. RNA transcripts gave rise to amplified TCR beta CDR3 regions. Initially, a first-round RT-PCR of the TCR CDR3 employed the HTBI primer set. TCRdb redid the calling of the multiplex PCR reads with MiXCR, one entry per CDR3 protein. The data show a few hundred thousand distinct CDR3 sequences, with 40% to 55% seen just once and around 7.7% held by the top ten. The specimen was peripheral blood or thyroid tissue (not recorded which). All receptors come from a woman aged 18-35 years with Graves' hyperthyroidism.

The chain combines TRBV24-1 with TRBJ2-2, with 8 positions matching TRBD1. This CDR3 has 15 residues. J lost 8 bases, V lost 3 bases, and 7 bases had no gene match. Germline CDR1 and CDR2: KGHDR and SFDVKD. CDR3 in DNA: TGTGCCACCAGTGATCCGATGGGGGACAGGGGGGAGCTGTTTTTT. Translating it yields CATSDPMGDRGELFF.

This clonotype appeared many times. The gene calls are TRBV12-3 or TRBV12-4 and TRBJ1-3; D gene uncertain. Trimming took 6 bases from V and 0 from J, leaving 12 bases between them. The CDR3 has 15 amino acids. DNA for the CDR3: TGTGCCAGCAGCCCCGTTTTGTTCTCTGGAAACACCATATATTTT. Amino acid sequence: CASSPVLFSGNTIYF.

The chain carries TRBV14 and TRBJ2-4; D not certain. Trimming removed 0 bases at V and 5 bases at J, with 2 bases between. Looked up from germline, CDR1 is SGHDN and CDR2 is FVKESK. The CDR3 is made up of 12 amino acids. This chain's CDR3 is CASSQEENIQYF. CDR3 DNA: TGTGCCAGCAGCCAAGAGGAAAACATTCAGTACTTC.

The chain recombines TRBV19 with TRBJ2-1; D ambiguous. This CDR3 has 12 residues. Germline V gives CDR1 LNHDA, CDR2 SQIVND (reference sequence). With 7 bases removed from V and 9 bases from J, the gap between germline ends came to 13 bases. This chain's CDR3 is CASTRPPGEQFF. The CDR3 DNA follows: TGTGCCAGTACCCGACCCCCTGGTGAGCAGTTCTTC.

The CDR3 is CASSLYGTSGNNEQFF. In DNA form, the CDR3 reads TGTGCCAGCAGCTTATACGGGACTAGCGGGAACAATGAGCAGTTCTTC. The J gene is TRBJ2-7, the V gene TRBV7-8, with 13 bases fitting TRBD2. The J call may be wrong; the DNA end is better matched by TRBJ2-1. This CDR3 contains 16 residues. CDR1 and CDR2 (germline): SGHVS, FQNEAQ.

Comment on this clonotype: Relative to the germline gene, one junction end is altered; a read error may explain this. The CDR3 spells CASSQDGGFGANVLTF. The CDR3 DNA sequence: TGCGCCAGCAGCCAAGATGGGGGGTTCGGGGCCAACGTCCTGACTTTC. The V call is TRBV11-2, the J call TRBJ2-6; tentative D call: TRBD2 (6 bases). This CDR3 has 16 residues. The V gene's germline CDR1 is SGHAT and CDR2 FQNNGV.

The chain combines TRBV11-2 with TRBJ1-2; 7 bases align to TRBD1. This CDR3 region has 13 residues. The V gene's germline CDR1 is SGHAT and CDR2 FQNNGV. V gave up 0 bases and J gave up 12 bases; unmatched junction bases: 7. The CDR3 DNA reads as TGTGCCAGCAGCTTAGAGGGGACAGCTGGAAACACCTTC. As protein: CASSLEGTAGNTF.

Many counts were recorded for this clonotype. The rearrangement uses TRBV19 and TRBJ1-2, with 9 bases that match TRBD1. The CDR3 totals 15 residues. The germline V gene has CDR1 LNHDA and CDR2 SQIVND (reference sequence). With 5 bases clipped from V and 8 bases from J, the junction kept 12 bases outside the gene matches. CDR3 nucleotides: TGTGCCAGTAGTCTCGGGACAGGGCTCACCGGAGGCTACACCTTC. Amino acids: CASSLGTGLTGGYTF.